Following are 13 T cell receptor beta chains from one sample sequenced in a study of control samples from healthy donors and cancer patients. Repertoires were generated with immunoSEQ multiplex PCR, while TCRdb's copy carries only in-frame clones and drops some. Of 50,000 to 55,000 clones detected, roughly nine tenths appear once; the ten largest clones hold roughly 1.5%. The source material was PBMCs. These receptors all stem from a man aged 40-55 years with colorectal cancer.

This chain connects TRBV6-5 to TRBJ2-1, with 9 bases identical to TRBD2. CDR3 length: 12 residues. Trimming at V came to 5 bases and at J to 10 bases, leaving 3 bases not matched to a gene. Germline V gives CDR1 MNHEY, CDR2 SVGAGI. The CDR3 coding sequence is TGTGCCAGCAGTCATCTAGCGGGAGAGCAGTTCTTC. Protein: CASSHLAGEQFF.

V is TRBV2 and J is TRBJ1-6, with D perhaps matching TRBD1 (5 bases). V lost 0 bases to trimming and J lost 4 bases, with 16 bases between them. Germline V CDR1 and CDR2: SNHLY, FYNNEI. This CDR3 is 18 amino acids long. Here the CDR3 DNA reads TGTGCCAGCAGTGAAGCGCGGGACTCCTACTCTTATAATTCACCCCTCCACTTT. Protein sequence: CASSEARDSYSYNSPLHF. The full variable domain, its missing parts supplied by reference TRBV2 and TRBJ1-6, is EPEVTQTPSHQVTQMGQEVILRCVPISNHLYFYWYRQILGQKVEFLVSFYNNEISEKSEIFDDQFSVERPDGSNFTLKIRSTKLEDSAMYFCASSEARDSYSYNSPLHFGNGTRLTVT.

The rearrangement links TRBV9 to TRBJ2-7; TRBD1 agrees at 8 bases. Trimming removed 4 bases from V and 4 bases from J; junction bases left unmatched: 10. The germline gives CDR1 SGDLS, CDR2 YYNGEE. The CDR3 runs to 15 residues. This CDR3 reads CASSPSRQGRYEQYF. Here the CDR3 DNA reads TGTGCCAGCAGCCCAAGCAGACAGGGGAGGTACGAGCAGTACTTC.

The chain joins TRBV6-1 to TRBJ2-1, with TRBD2 matching over 11 bases. This CDR3 contains 18 residues. The ends lost 3 bases at V and 0 bases at J; junction bases unmatched: 7. From germline, CDR1 is MNHNS and CDR2 SASEGT. The CDR3, as DNA: TGTGCCAGCAGTGAGTGGCTAGCGGGAGGAAGCTCCTACAATGAGCAGTTCTTC. This translates into CASSEWLAGGSSYNEQFF.

The chain combines TRBV24-1 with TRBJ2-3; TRBD2 aligns across 14 bases. Germline V lookup: CDR1 KGHDR, CDR2 SFDVKD. The CDR3 runs to 17 residues. With 4 bases clipped from V and 4 bases from J, the junction kept 6 bases outside the gene matches. CDR3 bases: TGTGCCACCAGTGACCCCGGGACTAGCGGGAGTGCAGATACGCAGTATTTT. It encodes CATSDPGTSGSADTQYF.

The genes are TRBV15 and TRBJ2-4, with D tentatively TRBD1 or TRBD2 (5 bases each). The germline V gene has CDR1 LNHNV and CDR2 YYDKDF (reference sequence). The germline V and J ends were trimmed by 5 bases and 8 bases, with 13 bases remaining between them. The CDR3 is made up of 13 amino acids. The CDR3 DNA reads as TGTGCCACCAGCGGGGGTATGATGGACATTCAGTACTTC. Its translation: CATSGGMMDIQYF.

The CDR3 reads CASKERRMPSDEQYF. The CDR3 DNA reads as TGTGCCAGCAAAGAAAGGAGGATGCCTTCGGACGAGCAGTACTTC. The chain joins TRBV5-6 to TRBJ2-7; a possible D gene is TRBD2 (5 bases). The germline V and J ends were trimmed by 6 bases and 5 bases, with 21 bases remaining between them. CDR1 is SGHDT, CDR2 YYEEEE, per germline. This CDR3 comprises 15 residues.

The chain links TRBV11-2 to TRBJ2-2, with D possibly called TRBD1 or TRBD2 (7 bases each). Trimming stripped 4 bases from V and 6 bases from J, with 12 bases between. The CDR3 is made up of 14 amino acids. Germline loops: CDR1 SGHAT, CDR2 FQNNGV. CDR3 coding DNA: TGTGCCAGCAGCTCCAGGGGGAGGGCCGGGGAGCTGTTTTTT. Translating it yields CASSSRGRAGELFF.

The gene calls are TRBV29-1 and TRBJ2-2, with TRBD1 as a possible D gene (6 bases). CDR1 is SQVTM, CDR2 ANQGSEA, per germline. The CDR3 length is 13 residues. V was clipped by 5 bases and J by 0 bases, with 7 bases between them. This chain's CDR3 is CSVRTANTGELFF. The DNA of the CDR3 is TGCAGCGTTCGGACAGCGAACACCGGGGAGCTGTTTTTT.

The chain couples TRBV30 to TRBJ2-1, with TRBD1 matching over 9 bases. The trim removed 4 bases at V and 7 bases at J, leaving 11 bases unmatched. This CDR3 spans 15 amino acids. Per the germline V gene, CDR1 is GTSNPN and CDR2 is SVGIG (reference sequence). CDR3 nucleotide sequence: TGTGCCTGGATGCAAAAACGGACAGGGGTAAATGAGCAGTTCTTC. Its protein is CAWMQKRTGVNEQFF.

The chain employs TRBV5-7 and TRBJ2-5; D ambiguous. TRBV5-7 is given ORF status, its function remaining uncertain. CDR3 length equals 12 residues. Trimming took 5 bases from V and 2 from J, leaving 7 bases between them. CDR3 residues: CASRRRQETQYF. The CDR3 DNA sequence: TGTGCCAGCAGAAGGAGACAAGAGACCCAGTACTTC.

The V and J genes are TRBV7-9 and TRBJ1-2, with D possibly TRBD1 on 6 matching bases. Germline CDR1 is SEHNR and CDR2 is FQNEAQ (reference sequence). Between the trimmed V and J ends, which lost 7 bases and 4 bases, there was a span of 16 bases. The CDR3 length is 14 residues. CDR3 sequence reads: CASTIIDRIYGYTF. In nucleotides, the CDR3 is TGTGCCAGCACCATAATCGACAGGATCTATGGCTACACCTTC. Looking up the rest from reference TRBV7-9 and TRBJ1-2 gives the full variable domain: DTGVSQNPRHKITKRGQNVTFRCDPISEHNRLYWYRQTLGQGPEFLTYFQNEAQLEKSRLLSDRFSAERPKGSFSTLEIQRTEQGDSAMYLCASTIIDRIYGYTFGSGTRLTVV.

Concerning this clone itself: The germline gene is not matched at one end of the junction; a read error may be the cause. V is TRBV10-2 and J is TRBJ1-1; no firm D call. Germline V gene lookup returns CDR1 WSHSY and CDR2 SAAADI. The CDR3 extends over 13 amino acids. The CDR3 DNA is TGCGCCAGCAGTGAGTCGGGGAACCCTGAAGCTTTCTTT. Amino acid sequence: CASSESGNPEAFF.